This T cell receptor beta chain came from a study of blood T cell repertoires in COVID-19. Across the whole study: The United States, Italy and Spain were the sources of the acute and convalescent COVID-19 samples.

Trimming pared 4 bases from V and 0 bases from J, leaving 10 bases between. The CDR3 sequence is 15 residues long. Germline V gene data show CDR1 as SQVTM and CDR2 as ANQGSEA. Authors' data handling: Amplified reference gene primers provided the basis for estimating nucleated cell counts. The table came from immunoSEQ multiplex PCR; TCRdb's copy has only in-frame clones and leaves some out. The V and J calls and clone size come from that table; D and trimming were worked out from the DNA. The sample has 200,000 to 250,000 clones, approximately 83% seen once; the top ten hold about 3%. The sequenced material came from peripheral blood. The receptor comes from a woman in her twenties or thirties who had recovered from COVID-19. The chain has TRBV29-1 and TRBJ2-6, with D maybe TRBD1 (5 bases). The CDR3 DNA is TGCAGCGTTGGATCGACAGTCTCTGGGGCCAACGTCCTGACTTTC. This encodes CSVGSTVSGANVLTF.